This T cell receptor (beta chain) was captured by sequencing in a study of sequential checkpoint blockade in melanoma (dated by TCRdb to the late 2010s). Concerning the study at large: In a 1:1 randomization, patients received either first-line nivolumab then ipilimumab (arm A) or ipilimumab then nivolumab (arm B). Maintenance nivolumab came after each of the two trial sequences. On the study overall, not on this receptor specifically: Validation of the response-prediction model combining TCR metrics and mutation burden is needed in larger, independent patient cohorts.

What this sample's treatment or condition label stands for: randomized to nivolumab then ipilimumab (arm A) or the reverse (arm B). Prior DNA-damaging chemotherapy had not been received by any trial patient. Thawed PBMCs were sorted on a FACS Aria II flow cytometer to isolate live CD3+CD8+ cells negative for CD19 and CD56. Samples came from patients with melanoma in CheckMate 064, a randomized, open-label phase II trial of sequential checkpoint blockade. Peripheral blood mononuclear cells were obtained through leukapheresis, purified using Ficoll-Paque, and frozen in human serum containing roughly 9.8% DMSO. Immediately after sorting, the purity of sorted blood CD3+CD8+ cells was verified to be >95%, after which DNA was extracted. The immunoSEQ Assay was used to immunosequence TCRbeta CDR3 regions from genomic DNA. Genomic DNA was amplified by bias-controlled multiplex PCR before high-throughput sequencing. In the original analysis: To quantify the absolute abundance of each unique TCRbeta CDR3 region, the sequences were collapsed and filtered. Clonality, defined as 1 minus Pielou's evenness, was calculated using productive rearrangements only. A previously published method was used to identify clones with significantly greater frequencies in on-treatment samples than in baseline samples. TCRdb re-hosts the immuneACCESS table, in-frame sequences only. Its copies lack some clones; in the studies checked, an unresolved V gene accounts for under half of them, and the cause for the rest is not known. For V, J and clone size, that table is used; D and trimming come from the DNA. This sample has roughly 20,000 clones in its table, and roughly 80% of those were observed once. About 9.4% of the sample is in the top ten clones.

Remarks on this clone: What this receptor recognizes is not known. It has no much larger one-base neighbor in the sample; base qualities were not kept.

From cysteine to phenylalanine, the CDR3 is 14 amino acids long. The read is trimmed to its CDR3 DNA, 42 bases read in frame from base 1. The junction carries 8 bases between V and J, which are trimmed by 3 bases and 0 bases respectively. The germline V gene (reference sequence) provides CDR1 MNHEY and CDR2 SMNVEV. This specimen consisted of CD8+ T cells sorted from blood (inferred from file names), obtained from a patient given nivolumab and ipilimumab in sequence. The chain is encoded by TRBV27 joined to TRBJ2-5; no D gene call is confident. This receptor was obtained from a human donor with melanoma. The bases are TGTGCCAGCAGTTTGTGGGCCCACCAAGAGACCCAGTACTTC. It translates to CASSLWAHQETQYF.